Below, 11 T cell receptor beta chains from the same sample are listed, as sequenced in a study of beta chain features in type 1 diabetes. Study-wide findings and caveats: There was a moderate but significant shortening of TCRB CDR3s in all four CD4+ subsets of Type 1 diabetes patients.

Their target antigens are unknown. Of the isolated RNA, all was reverse transcribed, and so the sequenced material was expressed TCRB transcripts. Here immunoSEQ multiplex PCR was the method, and the copy in TCRdb shows in-frame clones only, minus some. Of 200,000 to 300,000 clones listed, around 9.9% are singletons. Sequenced input: naive CD4+ T cells from blood. These receptors were obtained from a man aged 25 to 40 with type 1 diabetes.

The chain employs TRBV7-2 and TRBJ2-7; 11 positions match TRBD2. From germline, CDR1 is SGHTA and CDR2 FQGNSA. V lost 1 base, J lost 3 bases, and 2 bases stayed unmatched. CDR3 length equals 15 residues. The DNA for the CDR3 is TGTGCCAGCAGCTTAGGACTAGCGGGGATCTACGAGCAGTACTTC. This codes for CASSLGLAGIYEQYF.

The CDR3 nucleotides read TGCGCCAGCAGCGCCTCAGATGGAGATACGCAGTATTTT. Translation gives CASSASDGDTQYF. This sequence joins TRBV4-3 and TRBJ2-3; no clear D gene. Trimming removed 5 bases from V and 5 bases from J, with 11 bases in between. From germline, CDR1 is LGHNA and CDR2 YSLEER. The CDR3 spans 13 residues.

The rearrangement uses TRBV13 and TRBJ2-7, with D tentatively TRBD1 (8 bases). Germline V gene data show CDR1 as PRHDT and CDR2 as FYEKMQ (reference sequence). CDR3 size: 16 residues. V lost 5 bases, J lost 6 bases, and 23 bases lay in between. The CDR3 DNA reads TGTGCCAGCAGCCCCGGGGACCGACAGGGGAGGGGCGAGCAGTACTTC. Translating it yields CASSPGDRQGRGEQYF.

This clone was seen a few times. The chain employs TRBV5-5 and TRBJ1-4, with a tentative D call TRBD1 (5 bases). V was cut by 6 bases and J by 8 bases, with 14 bases left in between. Germline lookup yields CDR1 SGHKS and CDR2 YYEKEE (reference sequence). CDR3 length: 13 amino acids. The CDR3 region has the DNA TGTGCCAGCACTTCCGTGGGGCACGAAAAACTGTTTTTT. This translates into CASTSVGHEKLFF.

The chain links TRBV6-6 to TRBJ1-2, with TRBD1 matching over 9 bases. CDR1 and CDR2 from the germline V gene are MNHNY and SVGAGI (reference sequence). Trimming took 2 bases from V and 8 from J; bases not matched to a gene: 9. The CDR3 has 15 amino acids. The CDR3 protein is CASSYPGTGSSGYTF. CDR3 nucleotide sequence: TGTGCCAGCAGTTACCCCGGGACAGGGTCCTCCGGCTACACCTTC.

The gene calls are TRBV7-9 and TRBJ2-5; D is undetermined. From germline, CDR1 is SEHNR and CDR2 FQNEAQ (reference sequence). This CDR3 is 13 amino acids long. The ends were cut back, 0 bases at V and 10 bases at J, with 12 bases in the middle. The CDR3 loop is CASSLALAGHQYF. DNA for the CDR3: TGTGCCAGCAGCTTAGCGTTGGCAGGCCACCAGTACTTC. The full variable domain, in which reference TRBV7-9 and TRBJ2-5 provide the parts outside the CDR3, is DTGVSQNPRHKITKRGQNVTFRCDPISEHNRLYWYRQTLGQGPEFLTYFQNEAQLEKSRLLSDRFSAERPKGSFSTLEIQRTEQGDSAMYLCASSLALAGHQYFGPGTRLLVL.

In its sample, this clone was seen a few times. The genes are TRBV5-4 and TRBJ2-2; D is possibly TRBD1 or TRBD2 (7 bases each). Germline V gene lookup returns CDR1 SGHNT and CDR2 YYREEE (reference sequence). Trimming stripped 4 bases from V and 1 base from J, with 14 bases between. This CDR3 comprises 16 residues. The CDR3 DNA follows: TGTGCCAGCAGCCTGGGAGGGACAGTGAACACCGGGGAGCTGTTTTTT. Translated: CASSLGGTVNTGELFF.

This clone appeared a few times. CDR3: CATSGQNRGETQYF. The CDR3 DNA follows: TGTGCCACCTCGGGACAGAATAGAGGAGAGACCCAGTACTTC. The chain joins TRBV7-2 to TRBJ2-5; 7 bases map to TRBD1. This CDR3 has 14 amino acids. The V gene end was trimmed by 10 bases and the J gene end by 4 bases; junction bases not matched to a gene: 12. In germline, CDR1 is SGHTA, CDR2 FQGNSA.

The genes are TRBV28 and TRBJ1-5; D uncertain. Looked up from germline, CDR1 is MDHEN and CDR2 is SYDVKM. The V gene lost 5 bases and the J gene lost 11 bases, with 19 bases spanning the gap. The CDR3 runs to 14 residues. CDR3 loop: CASSPPRRAGAQHF. DNA for the CDR3: TGTGCCAGCAGTCCCCCCCGACGGGCCGGGGCCCAGCATTTT. Filled out from reference TRBV28 and TRBJ1-5, the complete variable domain reads DVKVTQSSRYLVKRTGEKVFLECVQDMDHENMFWYRQDPGLGLRLIYFSYDVKMKEKGDIPEGYSVSREKKERFSLILESASTNQTSMYLCASSPPRRAGAQHFGDGTRLSIL.

The chain recombines TRBV4-2 with TRBJ1-4, with a weak D call TRBD1 (6 bases). V lost 4 bases and J lost 8, with 23 bases in between. This CDR3 spans 17 amino acids. Germline V gene sequence: CDR1 LGHNA, CDR2 YNFKEQ. The CDR3 loop reads CASSPKSGAPSREKLFF. As DNA, the CDR3 is TGTGCCAGCAGCCCAAAGTCAGGGGCCCCCTCGCGGGAAAAACTGTTTTTT.

This clone was recorded a few times. The rearrangement uses TRBV25-1 and TRBJ1-3, with D possibly matching TRBD1 (5 bases). This CDR3 comprises 15 residues. The germline V and J ends were trimmed by 8 bases and 0 bases, with 14 bases remaining between them. Germline lookup yields CDR1 MGHDK and CDR2 SYGVNS. The CDR3 protein is CASAGDGGSGNTIYF. CDR3 nucleotide sequence: TGTGCCAGCGCCGGCGACGGGGGCTCTGGAAACACCATATATTTT. Based on the CDR3 plus reference TRBV25-1 and TRBJ1-3, the full variable domain is EADIYQTPRYLVIGTGKKITLECSQTMGHDKMYWYQQDPGMELHLIHYSYGVNSTEKGDLSSESTVSRIRTEHFPLTLESARPSHTSQYLCASAGDGGSGNTIYFGEGSWLTVV.